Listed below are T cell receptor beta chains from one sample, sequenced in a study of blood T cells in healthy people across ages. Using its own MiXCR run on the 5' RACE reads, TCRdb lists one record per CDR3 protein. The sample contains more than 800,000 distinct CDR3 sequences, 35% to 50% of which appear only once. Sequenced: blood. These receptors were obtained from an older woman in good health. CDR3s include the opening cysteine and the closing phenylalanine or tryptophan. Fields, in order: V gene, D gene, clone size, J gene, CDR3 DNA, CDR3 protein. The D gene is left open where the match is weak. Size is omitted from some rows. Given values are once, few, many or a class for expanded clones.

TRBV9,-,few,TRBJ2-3,TGTGCCAGCAGCCCTGCCTCATCAGATACGCAGTATTTT,CASSPASSDTQYF
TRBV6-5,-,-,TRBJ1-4,TGTGCCAGCAATGCCCCTGGGAGAAAACTGTTTTTT,CASNAPGRKLFF
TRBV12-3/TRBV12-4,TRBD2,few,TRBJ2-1,TGTGCCAGCTCCACCACTAGGCGGGAGAAAAAGCAGTTCTTC,CASSTTRREKKQFF
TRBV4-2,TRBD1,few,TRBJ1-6,TGTGCCAGCAGCCAAGATGGGGGCAGGGGGGCTTCACCCCTCCACTTT,CASSQDGGRGASPLHF
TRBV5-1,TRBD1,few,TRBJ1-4,TGCGCCAGCAGCACCCACACCGGGACAGAAAATGAAAAACTGTTTTTT,CASSTHTGTENEKLFF
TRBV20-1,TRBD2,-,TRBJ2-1,TGCAGTGCTTGGACGGGAGGTGAGAATGAGCAGTTCTTC,CSAWTGGENEQFF
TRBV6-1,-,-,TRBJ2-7,TGTGCCAGCGTACCCGGGGGGCCCTACGAGCAGTACTTC,CASVPGGPYEQYF
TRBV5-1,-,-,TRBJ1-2,TGCGCCAGCAGCCCTACGTCAAAGTCTAACTATGGCTACACCTTC,CASSPTSKSNYGYTF
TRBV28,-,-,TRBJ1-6,TGTGCCAGCAGTTTAGACGCCAATAATTCACCCCTCCACTTT,CASSLDANNSPLHF
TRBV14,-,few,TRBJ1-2,TGTGCCAGCAGCCAAGTAGGAGGGTCCGTTGGCTATGGCTACACCTTC,CASSQVGGSVGYGYTF
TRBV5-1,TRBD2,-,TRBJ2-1,TGCGCCAGCAGCCACGGACTAGCGGAAAACTATGCCTACAATGAGCAGTTCTTC,CASSHGLAENYAYNEQFF
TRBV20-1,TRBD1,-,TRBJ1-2,TGCAGTGCTGTAGCAGGACAGGGGGGAAACACCTTC,CSAVAGQGGNTF
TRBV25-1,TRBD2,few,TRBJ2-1,TGTGCCAGCACCGGGACTAGCGGTAGGGGCGATGAGCAGTTCTTC,CASTGTSGRGDEQFF
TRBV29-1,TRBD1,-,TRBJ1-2,TGCAGCGCTCCGACAGGGCATGTTGGCTACACCTTC,CSAPTGHVGYTF
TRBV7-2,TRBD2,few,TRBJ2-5,TGTGCCAGCAGCTTAACTAGCGGGCACGAAGAGACCCAGTACTTC,CASSLTSGHEETQYF
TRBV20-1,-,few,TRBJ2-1,TGCAGTGCCGGGCCAGACTCCAATGAGCAGTTCTTC,CSAGPDSNEQFF
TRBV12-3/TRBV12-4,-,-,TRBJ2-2,TGTGCCAGCAGTTTAGCTGGGGACTTGAACACCGGGGAGCTGTTTTTT,CASSLAGDLNTGELFF
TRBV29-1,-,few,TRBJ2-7,TGCAGCGTTGCTCTTTCGCTCGAGCAGTACTTC,CSVALSLEQYF
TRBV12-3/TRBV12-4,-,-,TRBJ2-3,TGTACCAGTCTCAATAGAGATACGCAGTATTTT,CTSLNRDTQYF
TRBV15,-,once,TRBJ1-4,TGTGCCACAGGTGGGGGTGGGGAAAAACTGTTTTTT,CATGGGGEKLFF
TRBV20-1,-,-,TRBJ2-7,TGCAGTGCTCTTATATTAGACCCCTCCTACAATGAGCAGTACTTC,CSALILDPSYNEQYF
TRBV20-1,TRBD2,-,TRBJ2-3,TGCAGTGGGGTCGGGACTAGCGTCTACTCTTGGGATACGCAGTATTTT,CSGVGTSVYSWDTQYF
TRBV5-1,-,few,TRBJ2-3,TGCGCCAGCAGGGGGACAACTAGCACAGATACGCAGTATTTT,CASRGTTSTDTQYF
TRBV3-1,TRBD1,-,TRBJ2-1,TGTGCCAGCAGCCAAGACAGGGGGCTTTACAATGAGCAGTTCTTC,CASSQDRGLYNEQFF
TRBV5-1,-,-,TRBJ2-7,TGCGCCTGCAGCTCAGCAGGGGAAACCTACGAGCAGTACTTC,CACSSAGETYEQYF
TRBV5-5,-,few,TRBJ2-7,TGTGCCAGCCGCTTGACGGAAAATTCCTACGAGCAGTACTTC,CASRLTENSYEQYF
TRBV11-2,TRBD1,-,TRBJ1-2,TGTGCCAGCAGCTTAGGGTACAGGGGCCGGGGCTACACCTTC,CASSLGYRGRGYTF
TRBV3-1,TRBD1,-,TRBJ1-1,TGTGCCAGCAGCCAAGAAGACAGGGACACTGAAGCTTTCTTT,CASSQEDRDTEAFF
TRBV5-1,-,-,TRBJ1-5,TGCGCCAGCAGCTTCGAGGGGGGGCCCCAGCATTTT,CASSFEGGPQHF
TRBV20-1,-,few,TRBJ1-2,TGCAGTGCTCGTGGGATCGGGGGGGGTGGCTACACCTTC,CSARGIGGGGYTF
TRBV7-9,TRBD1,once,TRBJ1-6,TGTGCCAGCAGCTTCACCGCGGGACAGGACACAAATTCACCCCTCCACTTT,CASSFTAGQDTNSPLHF
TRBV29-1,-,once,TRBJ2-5,TGCCGCGTGCAGACAGGCAGGGAGACCCAGTACTTC,CRVQTGRETQYF
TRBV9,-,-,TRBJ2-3,TGTGCCAGCAGCGTAGACGGGAGCCCCGCAGATACGCAGTATTTT,CASSVDGSPADTQYF
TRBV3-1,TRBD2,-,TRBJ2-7,TGTGCCAGCAGCCCAGCCCGGACTAGCGGCTCCTACGAGCAGTACTTC,CASSPARTSGSYEQYF
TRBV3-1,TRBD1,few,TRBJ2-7,TGTGCCAGCAGCCACTTAGGACAGGCCTACGAGCAGTACTTC,CASSHLGQAYEQYF
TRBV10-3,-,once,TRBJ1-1,TGTGCCATCAAAGGTACAGGAGAAGCTTTCTTT,CAIKGTGEAFF
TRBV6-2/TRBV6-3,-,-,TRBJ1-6,TGTGCCAGCAGTCCTCATCGGACCTATAATTCACCCCTCCACTTT,CASSPHRTYNSPLHF
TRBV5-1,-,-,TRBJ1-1,TGCGCCAGCAGTATAACAGCGGGCGCTCCCACTGAAGCTTTCTTT,CASSITAGAPTEAFF
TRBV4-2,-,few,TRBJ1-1,TGTGCCAGCAGCCAAGATTACAGTGAAGCTTTCTTT,CASSQDYSEAFF
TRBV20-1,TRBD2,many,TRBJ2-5,TGCAGTGCTAGAGTCCCTAGCGGGAGGGATGAGACCCAGTACTTC,CSARVPSGRDETQYF
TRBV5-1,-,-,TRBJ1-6,TGCGCCAGCAGCTCAGGAATCGGGAGTAATTCACCCCTCCACTTT,CASSSGIGSNSPLHF
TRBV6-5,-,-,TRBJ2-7,TGTGCCAGCAGCACCCCACAGGCATCCTATGAGCAGTACTTC,CASSTPQASYEQYF
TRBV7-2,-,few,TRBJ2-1,TGTGCCAGCAGCTTAGCAACTAGTGCTTACAATGAGCAGTTCTTC,CASSLATSAYNEQFF
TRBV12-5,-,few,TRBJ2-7,TGTGCTAGTGGTACTGCGGGGCAAGGCTACGAGCAGTACTTC,CASGTAGQGYEQYF
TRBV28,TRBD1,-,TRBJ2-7,TGTGCCAGCAGTGGAAGGACAGGGGTGGCCTACGGGCAGTACTTC,CASSGRTGVAYGQYF
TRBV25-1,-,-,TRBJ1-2,TGTGCCAGCAGTGTGGGGAGAGAATTCGGCTACACCTTC,CASSVGREFGYTF
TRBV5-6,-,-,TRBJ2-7,TGTGCCAGCAGCCATGGCGTGTTGGAGCAGTACTTC,CASSHGVLEQYF
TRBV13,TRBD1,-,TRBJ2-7,TGTGCCAGCAGCTTCGGACAGGTGGGGGACGAGCAGTACTTC,CASSFGQVGDEQYF
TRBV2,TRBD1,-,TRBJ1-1,TGTGCCAGCAGTGAAGCAGGACAGGGGCCGACCATGAACACTGAAGCTTTCTTT,CASSEAGQGPTMNTEAFF
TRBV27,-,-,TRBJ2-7,TGTGCCAGGGGGATTCGGTCCTACGAGCAGTACTTC,CARGIRSYEQYF
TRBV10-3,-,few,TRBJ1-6,TGTGCCATCAGTGAGTCGAATAGGGACGGTTCACCCCTCCACTTT,CAISESNRDGSPLHF
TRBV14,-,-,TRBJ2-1,TGTGCCAGCAGTAAAAACAAAGGGTTGAGGAACAATGAGCAGTTCTTC,CASSKNKGLRNNEQFF
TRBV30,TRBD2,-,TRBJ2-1,TGTGCCTGGAGGGCAGGGACTAGAGGTACCTACAATGAGCAGTTCTTC,CAWRAGTRGTYNEQFF
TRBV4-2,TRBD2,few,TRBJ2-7,TGTGCCAGCAGCCCCACGGGACTAGCGGGAGACGAGCAGTACTTC,CASSPTGLAGDEQYF
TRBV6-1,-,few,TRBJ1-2,TGTGCCAGCAGCCCACGTCTGCGGGGTAACTATGGCTACACCTTC,CASSPRLRGNYGYTF
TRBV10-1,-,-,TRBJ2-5,TGCGCCAGCAGTGAATGGGGGACCCAGTACTTC,CASSEWGTQYF